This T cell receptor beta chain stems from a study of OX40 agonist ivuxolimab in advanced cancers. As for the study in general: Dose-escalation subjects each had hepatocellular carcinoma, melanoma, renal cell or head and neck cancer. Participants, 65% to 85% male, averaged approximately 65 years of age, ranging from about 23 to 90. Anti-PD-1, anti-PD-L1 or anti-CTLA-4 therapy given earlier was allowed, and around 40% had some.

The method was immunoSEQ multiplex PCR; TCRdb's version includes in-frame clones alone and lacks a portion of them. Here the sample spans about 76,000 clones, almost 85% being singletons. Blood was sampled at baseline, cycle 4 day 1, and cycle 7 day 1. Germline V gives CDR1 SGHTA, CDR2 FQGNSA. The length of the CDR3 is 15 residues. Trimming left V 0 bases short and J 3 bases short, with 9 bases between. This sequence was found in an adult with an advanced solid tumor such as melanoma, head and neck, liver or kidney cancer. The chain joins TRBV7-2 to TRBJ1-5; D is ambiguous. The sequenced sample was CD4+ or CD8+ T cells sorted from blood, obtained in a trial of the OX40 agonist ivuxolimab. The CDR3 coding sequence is TGTGCCAGCAGCTTAGCAGGGAAGAACAATCAGCCCCAGCATTTT. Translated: CASSLAGKNNQPQHF.